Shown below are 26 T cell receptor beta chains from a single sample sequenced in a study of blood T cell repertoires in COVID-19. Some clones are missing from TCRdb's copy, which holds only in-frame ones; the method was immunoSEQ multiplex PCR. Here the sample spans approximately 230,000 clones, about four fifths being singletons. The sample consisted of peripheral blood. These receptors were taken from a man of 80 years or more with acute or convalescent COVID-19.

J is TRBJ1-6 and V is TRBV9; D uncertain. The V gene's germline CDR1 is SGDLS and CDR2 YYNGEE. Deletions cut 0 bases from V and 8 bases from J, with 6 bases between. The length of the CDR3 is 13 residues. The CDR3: CASSVAQDSPLHF. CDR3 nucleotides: TGTGCCAGCAGCGTAGCTCAGGATTCACCCCTCCACTTT.

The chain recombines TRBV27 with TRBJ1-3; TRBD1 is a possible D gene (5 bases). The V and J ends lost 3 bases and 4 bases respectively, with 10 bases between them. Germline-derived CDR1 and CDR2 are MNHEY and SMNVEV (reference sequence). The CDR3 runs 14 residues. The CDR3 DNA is TGTGCCAGCAGTTTGGGAGGGGTCGGAAACACCATATATTTT. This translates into CASSLGGVGNTIYF.

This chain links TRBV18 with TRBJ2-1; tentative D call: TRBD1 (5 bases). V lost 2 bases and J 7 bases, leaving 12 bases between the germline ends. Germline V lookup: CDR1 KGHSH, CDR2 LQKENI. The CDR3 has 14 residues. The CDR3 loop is CASSPDSLRNEQFF. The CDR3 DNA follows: TGTGCCAGCTCACCAGACAGTCTAAGGAATGAGCAGTTCTTC.

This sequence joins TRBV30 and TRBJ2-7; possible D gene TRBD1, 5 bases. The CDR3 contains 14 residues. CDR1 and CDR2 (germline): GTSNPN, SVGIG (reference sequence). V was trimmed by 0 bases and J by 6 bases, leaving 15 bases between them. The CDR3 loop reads CAWSVGPGQGEQYF. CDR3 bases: TGTGCCTGGAGTGTCGGGCCAGGGCAGGGCGAGCAGTACTTC.

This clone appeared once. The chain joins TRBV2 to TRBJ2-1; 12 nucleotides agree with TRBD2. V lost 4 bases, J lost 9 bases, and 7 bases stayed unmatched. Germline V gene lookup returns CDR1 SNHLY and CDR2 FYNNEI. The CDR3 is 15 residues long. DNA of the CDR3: TGTGCCAGCAGTGGCCCACTAGCGGGGGGCGGTGAGCAGTTCTTC. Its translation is CASSGPLAGGGEQFF. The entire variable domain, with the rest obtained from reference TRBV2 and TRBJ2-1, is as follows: EPEVTQTPSHQVTQMGQEVILRCVPISNHLYFYWYRQILGQKVEFLVSFYNNEISEKSEIFDDQFSVERPDGSNFTLKIRSTKLEDSAMYFCASSGPLAGGGEQFFGPGTRLTVL.

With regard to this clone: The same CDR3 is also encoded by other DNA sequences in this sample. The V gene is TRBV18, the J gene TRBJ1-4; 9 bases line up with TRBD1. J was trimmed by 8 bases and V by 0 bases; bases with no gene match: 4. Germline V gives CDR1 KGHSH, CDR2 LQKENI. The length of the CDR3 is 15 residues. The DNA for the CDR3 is TGTGCCAGCTCACCACCGGGACAGGGAGGAGAAAAACTGTTTTTT. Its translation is CASSPPGQGGEKLFF.

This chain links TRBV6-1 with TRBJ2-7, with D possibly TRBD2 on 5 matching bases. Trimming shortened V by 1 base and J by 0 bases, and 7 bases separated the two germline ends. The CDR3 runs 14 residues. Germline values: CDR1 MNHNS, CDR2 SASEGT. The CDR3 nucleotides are TGTGCCAGCAGTGAAGTTGGGAGCTCCTACGAGCAGTACTTC. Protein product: CASSEVGSSYEQYF.

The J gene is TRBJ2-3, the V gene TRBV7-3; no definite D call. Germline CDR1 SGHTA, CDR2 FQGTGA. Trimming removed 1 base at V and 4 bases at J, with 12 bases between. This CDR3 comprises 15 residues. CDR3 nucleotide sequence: TGTGCCAGCAGCTTAATGGGCAGGATGTCAGATACGCAGTATTTT. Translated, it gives CASSLMGRMSDTQYF.

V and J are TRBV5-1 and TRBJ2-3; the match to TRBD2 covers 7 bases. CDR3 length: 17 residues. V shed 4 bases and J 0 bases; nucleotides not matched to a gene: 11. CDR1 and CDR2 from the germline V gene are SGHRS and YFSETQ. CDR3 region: CASSRAASGASTDTQYF. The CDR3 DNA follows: TGCGCCAGCAGCAGGGCCGCTAGCGGAGCTAGCACAGATACGCAGTATTTT.

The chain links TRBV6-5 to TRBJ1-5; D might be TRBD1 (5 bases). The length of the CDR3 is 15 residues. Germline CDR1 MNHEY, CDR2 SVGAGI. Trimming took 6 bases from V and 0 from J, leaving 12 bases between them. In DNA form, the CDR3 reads TGTGCCAGCAGGAGCTCAGGGTCTAGCAATCAGCCCCAGCATTTT. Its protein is CASRSSGSSNQPQHF.

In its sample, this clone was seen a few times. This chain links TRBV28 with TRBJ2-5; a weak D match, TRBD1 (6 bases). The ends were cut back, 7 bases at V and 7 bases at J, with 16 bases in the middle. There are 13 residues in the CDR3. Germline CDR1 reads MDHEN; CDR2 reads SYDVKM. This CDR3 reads CASTPRGFGTQYF. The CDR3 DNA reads TGTGCCAGCACCCCGAGGGGGTTCGGGACCCAGTACTTC.

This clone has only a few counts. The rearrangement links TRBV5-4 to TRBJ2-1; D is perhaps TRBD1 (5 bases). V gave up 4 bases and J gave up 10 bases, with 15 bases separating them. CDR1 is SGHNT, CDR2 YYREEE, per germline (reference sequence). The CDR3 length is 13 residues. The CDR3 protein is CASSGGASREQFF. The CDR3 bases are TGTGCCAGCAGCGGTGGGGCTAGTCGCGAGCAGTTCTTC.

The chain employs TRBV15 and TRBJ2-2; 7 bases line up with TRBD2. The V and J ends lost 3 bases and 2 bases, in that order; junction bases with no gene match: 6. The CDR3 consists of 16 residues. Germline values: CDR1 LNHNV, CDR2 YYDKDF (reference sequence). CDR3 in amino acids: CATSRSGDFNTGELFF. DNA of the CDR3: TGTGCCACCAGCAGGAGCGGGGACTTTAACACCGGGGAGCTGTTTTTT.

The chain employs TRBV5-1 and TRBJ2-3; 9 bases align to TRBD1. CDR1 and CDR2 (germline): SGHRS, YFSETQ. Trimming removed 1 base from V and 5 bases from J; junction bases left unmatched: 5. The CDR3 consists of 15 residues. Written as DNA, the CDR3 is TGCGCCAGCAGCTTGACACAGGGGGCGGGAGATACGCAGTATTTT. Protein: CASSLTQGAGDTQYF.

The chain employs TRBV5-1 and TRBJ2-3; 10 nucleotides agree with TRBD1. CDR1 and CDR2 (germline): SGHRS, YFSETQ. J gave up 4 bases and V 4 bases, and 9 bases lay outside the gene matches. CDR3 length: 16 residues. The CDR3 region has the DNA TGCGCCAGCAGCCTTGGACAGGGGACAGGGGCAGATACGCAGTATTTT. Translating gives CASSLGQGTGADTQYF. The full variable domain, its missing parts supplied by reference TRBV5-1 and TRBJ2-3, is KAGVTQTPRYLIKTRGQQVTLSCSPISGHRSVSWYQQTPGQGLQFLFEYFSETQRNKGNFPGRFSGRQFSNSRSEMNVSTLELGDSALYLCASSLGQGTGADTQYFGPGTRLTVL.

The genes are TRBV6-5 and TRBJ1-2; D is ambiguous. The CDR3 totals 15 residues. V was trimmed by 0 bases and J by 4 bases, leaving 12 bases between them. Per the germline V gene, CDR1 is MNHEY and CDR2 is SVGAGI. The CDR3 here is CASSYSTAGGYGYTF. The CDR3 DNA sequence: TGTGCCAGCAGTTACTCGACCGCGGGAGGCTATGGCTACACCTTC.

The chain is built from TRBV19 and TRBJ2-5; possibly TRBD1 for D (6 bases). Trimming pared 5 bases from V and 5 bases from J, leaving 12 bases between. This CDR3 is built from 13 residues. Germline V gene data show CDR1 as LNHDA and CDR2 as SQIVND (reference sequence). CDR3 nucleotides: TGTGCCAGTAGTCCACAGGGTGAGGAGACCCAGTACTTC. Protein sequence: CASSPQGEETQYF.

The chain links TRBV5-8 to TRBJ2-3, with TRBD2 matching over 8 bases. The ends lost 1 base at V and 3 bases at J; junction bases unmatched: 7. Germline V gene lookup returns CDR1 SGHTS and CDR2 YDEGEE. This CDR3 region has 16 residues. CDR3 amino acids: CASSLTGASGTDTQYF. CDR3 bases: TGTGCCAGCAGCTTGACCGGGGCTAGCGGGACAGATACGCAGTATTTT.

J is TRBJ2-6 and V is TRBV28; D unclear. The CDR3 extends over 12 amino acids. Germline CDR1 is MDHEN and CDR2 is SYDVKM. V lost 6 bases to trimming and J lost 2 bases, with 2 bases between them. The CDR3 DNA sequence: TGTGCCAGCAGCGCTGGGGCCAACGTCCTGACTTTC. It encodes CASSAGANVLTF.

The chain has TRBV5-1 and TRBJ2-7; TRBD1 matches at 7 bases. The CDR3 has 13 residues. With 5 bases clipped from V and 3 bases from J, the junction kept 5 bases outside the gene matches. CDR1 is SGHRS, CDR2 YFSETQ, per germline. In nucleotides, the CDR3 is TGCGCCAGCAGTCTTCCAGGGGGCTACGAGCAGTACTTC. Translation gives CASSLPGGYEQYF.

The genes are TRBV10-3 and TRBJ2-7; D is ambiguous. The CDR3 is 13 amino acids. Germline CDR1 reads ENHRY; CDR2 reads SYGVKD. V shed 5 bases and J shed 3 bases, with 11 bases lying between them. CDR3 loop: CAISSTNYYEQYF. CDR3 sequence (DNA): TGTGCCATCAGTAGTACTAACTACTACGAGCAGTACTTC.

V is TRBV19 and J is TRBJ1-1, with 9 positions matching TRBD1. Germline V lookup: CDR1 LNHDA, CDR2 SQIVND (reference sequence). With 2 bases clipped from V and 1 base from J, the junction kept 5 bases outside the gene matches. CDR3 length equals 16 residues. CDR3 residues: CASSIRTGVSNTEAFF. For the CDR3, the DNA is TGTGCCAGTAGTATACGGACAGGGGTATCGAACACTGAAGCTTTCTTT.

Here the CDR3 reads CASSRWGQTNTEAFF. The CDR3 region has the DNA TGTGCCAGCAGCCGGTGGGGACAGACGAACACTGAAGCTTTCTTT. The rearrangement uses TRBV7-8 and TRBJ1-1; TRBD1 matches 7 bases. CDR3 length: 15 residues. J was trimmed by 1 base and V by 5 bases; bases with no gene match: 7. Germline V gives CDR1 SGHVS, CDR2 FQNEAQ.

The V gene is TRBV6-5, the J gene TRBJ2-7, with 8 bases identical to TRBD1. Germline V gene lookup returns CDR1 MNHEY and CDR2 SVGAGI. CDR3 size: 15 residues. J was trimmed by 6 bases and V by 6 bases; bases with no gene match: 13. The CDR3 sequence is CASRGDRNARSEQYF. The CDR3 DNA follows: TGTGCCAGCAGGGGGGACAGGAACGCTAGAAGCGAGCAGTACTTC.

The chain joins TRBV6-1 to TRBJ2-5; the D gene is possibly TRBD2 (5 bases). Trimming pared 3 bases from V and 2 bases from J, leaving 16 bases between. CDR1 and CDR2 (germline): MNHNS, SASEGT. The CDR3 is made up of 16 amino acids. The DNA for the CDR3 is TGTGCCAGCAGTGAGACCGGACTCCTCGGGCAAGAGACCCAGTACTTC. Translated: CASSETGLLGQETQYF.

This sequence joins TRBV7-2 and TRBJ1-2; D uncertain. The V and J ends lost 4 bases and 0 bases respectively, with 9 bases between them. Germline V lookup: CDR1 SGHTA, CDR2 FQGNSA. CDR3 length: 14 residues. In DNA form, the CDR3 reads TGTGCCAGCAGCTCATTCGGGACTAACTATGGCTACACCTTC. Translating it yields CASSSFGTNYGYTF.